There are a few counts of the clone carrying this T cell receptor beta chain. Its antigen remains unknown. The TCR alpha and TCR beta cDNA libraries, bearing sample barcodes and UMIs, were generated by 5'RACE using constant-segment primers. Each CDR3 protein gets one entry after TCRdb re-called the 5' RACE reads with MiXCR. The sample has around 320,000 distinct CDR3 sequences, 25% to 30% seen once. CDR1 is SGHRS and CDR2 is YFSETQ in the germline V gene. This CDR3 is built from 15 residues. V dropped 3 bases and J dropped 2; count of bases not matched to a gene: 4. This record belongs to a study of T-cell memory formation after mild COVID-19. Overall study: Most TCR clusters belonged to a single donor.

Study-wide points: The CD4+ clones that contracted clustered mainly within CM and EM, and the CD8+ clones concentrated in EMRA. Day 15 to 85 contracting clones showed balanced CD4/CD8; day 15 to 37 expanders favored CD4+.

The source of this sequence is an adult woman who had mild COVID-19 (a few samples of this study predate the infection). Cell type and time point are not known. The specimen sequenced was PBMCs or a T cell subset sorted from them (not recorded which). This sequence joins TRBV5-1 and TRBJ2-3, with TRBD1 matching over 9 bases. In DNA, the CDR3 is TGCGCCAGCAGCTGGGGACAGGGATCCACAGATACGCAGTATTTT. It codes for CASSWGQGSTDTQYF.